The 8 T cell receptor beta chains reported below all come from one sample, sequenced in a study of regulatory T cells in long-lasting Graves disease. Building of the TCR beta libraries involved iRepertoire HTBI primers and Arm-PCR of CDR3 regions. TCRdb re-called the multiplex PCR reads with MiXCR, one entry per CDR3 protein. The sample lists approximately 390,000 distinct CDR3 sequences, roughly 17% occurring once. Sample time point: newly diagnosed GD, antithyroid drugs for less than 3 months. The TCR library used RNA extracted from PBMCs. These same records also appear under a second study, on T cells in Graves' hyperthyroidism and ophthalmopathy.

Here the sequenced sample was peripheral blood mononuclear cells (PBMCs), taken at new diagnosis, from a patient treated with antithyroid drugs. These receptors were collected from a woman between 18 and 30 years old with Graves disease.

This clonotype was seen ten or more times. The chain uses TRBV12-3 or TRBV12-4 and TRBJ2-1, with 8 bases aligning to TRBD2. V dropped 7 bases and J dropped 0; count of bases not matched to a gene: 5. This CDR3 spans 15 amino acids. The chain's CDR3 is CASTRRGGSYNEQFF. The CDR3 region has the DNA TGTGCCAGCACCCGTCGGGGGGGCTCCTACAATGAGCAGTTCTTC.

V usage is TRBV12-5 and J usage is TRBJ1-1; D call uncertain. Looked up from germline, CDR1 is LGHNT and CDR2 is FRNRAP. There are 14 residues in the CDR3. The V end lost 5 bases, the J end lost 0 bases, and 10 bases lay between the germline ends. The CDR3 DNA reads TGTGCTAGTGGTCCCGCCGGGGTGAACACTGAAGCTTTCTTT. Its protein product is CASGPAGVNTEAFF.

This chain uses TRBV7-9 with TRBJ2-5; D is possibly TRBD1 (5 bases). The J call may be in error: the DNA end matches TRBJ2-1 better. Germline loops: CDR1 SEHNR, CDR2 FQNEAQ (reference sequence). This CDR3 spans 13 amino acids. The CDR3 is CASSLAGAHEQFF. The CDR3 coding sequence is TGTGCCAGCAGCTTAGCAGGGGCCCATGAGCAGTTCTTC.

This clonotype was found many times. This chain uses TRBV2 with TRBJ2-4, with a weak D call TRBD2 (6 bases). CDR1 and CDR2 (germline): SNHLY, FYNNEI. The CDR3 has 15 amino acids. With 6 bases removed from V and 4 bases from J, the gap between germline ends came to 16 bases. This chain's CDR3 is CASRGGGASKNIQYF. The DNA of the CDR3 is TGTGCCAGCAGAGGAGGCGGGGCTTCTAAAAACATTCAGTACTTC. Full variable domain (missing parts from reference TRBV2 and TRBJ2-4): EPEVTQTPSHQVTQMGQEVILRCVPISNHLYFYWYRQILGQKVEFLVSFYNNEISEKSEIFDDQFSVERPDGSNFTLKIRSTKLEDSAMYFCASRGGGASKNIQYFGAGTRLSVL.

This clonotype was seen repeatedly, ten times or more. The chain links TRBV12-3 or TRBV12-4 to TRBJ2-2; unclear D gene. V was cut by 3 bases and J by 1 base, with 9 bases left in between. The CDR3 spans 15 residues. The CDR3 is CASSLGQENTGELFF. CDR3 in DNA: TGTGCCAGCAGTTTGGGTCAGGAGAACACCGGGGAGCTGTTTTTT.

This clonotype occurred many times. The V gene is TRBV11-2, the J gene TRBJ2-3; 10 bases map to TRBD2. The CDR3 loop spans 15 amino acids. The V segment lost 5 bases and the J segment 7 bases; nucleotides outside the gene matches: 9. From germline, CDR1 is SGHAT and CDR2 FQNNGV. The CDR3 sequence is CASSPLAGDSYTQYF. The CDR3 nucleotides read TGTGCCAGCAGCCCCCTAGCGGGGGATTCCTATACGCAGTATTTT.

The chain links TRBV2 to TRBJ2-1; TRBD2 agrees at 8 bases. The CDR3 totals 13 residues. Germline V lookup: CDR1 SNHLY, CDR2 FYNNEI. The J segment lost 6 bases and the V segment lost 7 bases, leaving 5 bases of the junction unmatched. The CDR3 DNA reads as TGTGCCAGCACCGGACTAGCTAGCAATGAGCAGTTCTTC. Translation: CASTGLASNEQFF. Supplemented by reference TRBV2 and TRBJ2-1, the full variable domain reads EPEVTQTPSHQVTQMGQEVILRCVPISNHLYFYWYRQILGQKVEFLVSFYNNEISEKSEIFDDQFSVERPDGSNFTLKIRSTKLEDSAMYFCASTGLASNEQFFGPGTRLTVL.

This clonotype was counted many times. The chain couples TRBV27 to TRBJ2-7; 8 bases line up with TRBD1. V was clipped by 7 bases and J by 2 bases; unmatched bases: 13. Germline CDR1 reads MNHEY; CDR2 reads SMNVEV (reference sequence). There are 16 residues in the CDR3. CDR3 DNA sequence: TGTGCCAGCACTCCATTCCCAGGGGGCTCTACCTACGAGCAGTACTTC. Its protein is CASTPFPGGSTYEQYF.